The entry below gives a single T cell receptor beta chain sequence along with its context. Antigen unknown. This sample was included in a study of cytomegalovirus exposure and HLA in healthy donors. This CDR3 is 14 amino acids long. Per germline, CDR1 GTSNPN and CDR2 SVGIG (reference sequence). V shed 1 base and J shed 8 bases, with 17 bases lying between them. Primers: 60 Vbeta forward and 13 Jbeta reverse. Method: immunoSEQ multiplex PCR; TCRdb's copy keeps in-frame clones and lacks some. The data contain around 50,000 clones, around 85% of them singletons. Study outcomes and limitations: V- and J-gene trimming in TCR beta was tied to a missense DCLRE1C variant by an analysis performed later. The study found most TCR sequences rare, yet found some public TCRs in many donors. Prediction of most subjects' HLA-A and HLA-B alleles by TCR beta sequences was reportedly accurate. In an earlier analysis, productive rearrangement rates for most beta V segments clustered near 90% or 30%.

The rearrangement joins TRBV30 to TRBJ1-2, with D perhaps matching TRBD1 (5 bases). This receptor was taken from a middle-aged man in good health and CMV-seronegative. Sequenced: PBMCs. The CDR3 reads CAWSESMGGWGYTF. For the CDR3, the DNA is TGTGCCTGGAGTGAGAGTATGGGGGGTTGGGGCTACACCTTC.